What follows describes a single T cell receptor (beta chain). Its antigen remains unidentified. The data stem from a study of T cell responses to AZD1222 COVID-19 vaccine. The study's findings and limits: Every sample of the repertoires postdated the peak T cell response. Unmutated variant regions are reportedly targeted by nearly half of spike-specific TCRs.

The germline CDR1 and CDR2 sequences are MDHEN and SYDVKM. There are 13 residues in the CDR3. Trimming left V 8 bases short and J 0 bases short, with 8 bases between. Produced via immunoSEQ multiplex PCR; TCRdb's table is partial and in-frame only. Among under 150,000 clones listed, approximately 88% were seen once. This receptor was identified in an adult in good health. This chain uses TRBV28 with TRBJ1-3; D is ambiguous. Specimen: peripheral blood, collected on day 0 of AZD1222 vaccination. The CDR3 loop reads CASSYNSGNTIYF. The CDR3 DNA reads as TGTGCCAGCTCTTACAACTCTGGAAACACCATATATTTT.